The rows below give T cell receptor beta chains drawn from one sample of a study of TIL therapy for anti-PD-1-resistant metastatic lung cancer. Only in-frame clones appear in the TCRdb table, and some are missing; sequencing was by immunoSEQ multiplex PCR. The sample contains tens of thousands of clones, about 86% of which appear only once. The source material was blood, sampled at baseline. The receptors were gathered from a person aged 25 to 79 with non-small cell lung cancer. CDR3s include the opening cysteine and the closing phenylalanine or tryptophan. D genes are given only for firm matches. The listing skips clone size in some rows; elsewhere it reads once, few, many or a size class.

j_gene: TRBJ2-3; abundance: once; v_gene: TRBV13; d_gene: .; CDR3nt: TGTGCCAGCAGCCGGTCGGGGCGAGGCACAGATACGCAGTATTTT; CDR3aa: CASSRSGRGTDTQYF
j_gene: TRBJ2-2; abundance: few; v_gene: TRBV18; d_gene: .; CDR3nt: TGTGCCAGCTACAAAGGGGCGAGACGAAACACCGGGGAGCTGTTTTTT; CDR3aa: CASYKGARRNTGELFF
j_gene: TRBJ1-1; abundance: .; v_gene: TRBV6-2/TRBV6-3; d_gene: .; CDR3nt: TGTGCCAGCAGTCTCTTCCGTGGCACTGAAGCTTTCTTT; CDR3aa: CASSLFRGTEAFF
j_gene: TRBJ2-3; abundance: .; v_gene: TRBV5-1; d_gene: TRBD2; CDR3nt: TGCGCCAGCAGCTTGGCCCGACTAGCGGGGGGCCCAGATACGCAGTATTTT; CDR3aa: CASSLARLAGGPDTQYF
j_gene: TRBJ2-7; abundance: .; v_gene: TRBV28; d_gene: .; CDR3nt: TGTGCCAGCAGTTTAAGGGACTCCTACGAGCAGTACTTC; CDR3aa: CASSLRDSYEQYF
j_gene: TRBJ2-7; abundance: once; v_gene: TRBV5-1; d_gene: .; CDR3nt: TGCGCCAGCAGCCCGACAGCTTTTTCCTACGAGCAGTACTTC; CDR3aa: CASSPTAFSYEQYF
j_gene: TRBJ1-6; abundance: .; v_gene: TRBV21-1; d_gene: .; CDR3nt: TGTGCCAGCAGCAATCCCCGTGACAGGGGTTGTTCACCCCTCCACTTT; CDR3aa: CASSNPRDRGCSPLHF
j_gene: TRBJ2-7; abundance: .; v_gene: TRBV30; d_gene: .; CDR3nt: TGTGCCTGGAAACAGGGATACGAGCAGTACTTC; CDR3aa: CAWKQGYEQYF
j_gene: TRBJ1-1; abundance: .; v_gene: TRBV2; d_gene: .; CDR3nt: TGTGCCAGCAGTGTATGGGGAAACGGGAACACTGAAGCTTTCTTT; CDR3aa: CASSVWGNGNTEAFF
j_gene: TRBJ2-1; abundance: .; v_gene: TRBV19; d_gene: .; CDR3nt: TGTGCCAGTAGTATAGACAGGGGTTACAATGAGCAGTTCTTC; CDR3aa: CASSIDRGYNEQFF
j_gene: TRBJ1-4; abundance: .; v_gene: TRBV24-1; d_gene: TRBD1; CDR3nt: TGTGCCGGGTACAGGGGGAAAGGAAGTGAAAAACTGTTTTTT; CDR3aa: CAGYRGKGSEKLFF
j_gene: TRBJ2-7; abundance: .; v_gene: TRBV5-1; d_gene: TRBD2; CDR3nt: TGCGCCAGCAGCTGGGGACTAGCGGGAAGTGGTGAGCAGTACTTC; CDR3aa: CASSWGLAGSGEQYF
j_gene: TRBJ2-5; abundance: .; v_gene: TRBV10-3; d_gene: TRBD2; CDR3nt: TGTGCCATCAGTGGGGTTCGACTAGCGGGAGTAGAGACCCAGTACTTC; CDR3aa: CAISGVRLAGVETQYF
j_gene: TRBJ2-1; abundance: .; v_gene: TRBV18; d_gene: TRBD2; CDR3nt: TGTGCCAGCTCACCAGTGGACATCGGAGCGGGGGGTTCCTACAATGAGCAGTTCTTC; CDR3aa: CASSPVDIGAGGSYNEQFF
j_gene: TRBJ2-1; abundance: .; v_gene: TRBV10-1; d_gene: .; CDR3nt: TGCGCCAGCAGTGAGTCGGGTCTAGCGCGGTACAATGAGCAGTTCTTC; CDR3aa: CASSESGLARYNEQFF
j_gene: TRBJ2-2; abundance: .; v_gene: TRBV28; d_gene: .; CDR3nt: TGTGCCAGCACCGCCCGGGCAGTGAGCGGCGGGGAGCTGTTTTTT; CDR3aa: CASTARAVSGGELFF